The clone carrying this TCR beta chain appeared a few times. These data belong to a study of T-cell reconstitution after alpha-beta-depleted transplantation in children. Construction of the TCRbeta library involved unique molecular identifiers. Each CDR3 protein is one row after TCRdb ran MiXCR on the PCR reads. Of roughly 400,000 distinct CDR3 sequences in the sample, about a fifth were seen once. Trimming left V 4 bases short and J 2 bases short, with 6 bases between. Germline loops: CDR1 ENHRY, CDR2 SYGVKD. The CDR3 is 12 residues long. The chain joins TRBV10-3 to TRBJ2-7; D is undetermined. The sequences come from PBMCs from the stem cell graft donor, collected from the stem cell graft. The TCR originated in a human donor who donated a stem cell graft to a child with acute myeloid leukemia. CDR3 amino acids: CAISGSAYEQYF. The CDR3, as DNA: TGTGCCATCAGTGGGTCGGCCTACGAGCAGTACTTC.